Below are 25 T cell receptor beta chains sequenced from a single sample in a study of post-analysis software for immune sequencing data. Built from TCR beta cDNA, the libraries had unique molecular identifiers in them. A single record per CDR3 protein comes from TCRdb applying MiXCR to the PCR reads. The sample shows around 710,000 distinct CDR3 sequences, 40% to 55% of them seen only once. Overall study results and limits: A few TRBV segments occurring more often in patients than controls included TRBV5-6, TRBV5-1 and TRBV20-1.

For these TCRs, the target antigens are not known. Sequencing was carried out using blood. The receptors were gathered from a girl aged 10 to 17 with multiple sclerosis.

The CDR3 loop reads CASSSGQGLYSNQPQHF. The CDR3 coding sequence is TGTGCCAGCAGTTCCGGACAGGGACTTTATAGCAATCAGCCCCAGCATTTT. This chain connects TRBV27 to TRBJ1-5; 8 bases line up with TRBD1. The CDR3 covers 17 residues. V trimming: 4 bases; J trimming: 0 bases; junction bases outside the gene matches: 8. CDR1 is MNHEY, CDR2 SMNVEV, per germline (reference sequence).

The V and J genes are TRBV19 and TRBJ1-2, with D unclear. CDR1 and CDR2 from the germline V gene are LNHDA and SQIVND (reference sequence). CDR3 size: 16 residues. V was cut by 1 base and J by 1 base, with 13 bases left in between. This CDR3 reads CASSIARGTGNYGYTF. CDR3 in DNA: TGTGCCAGTAGTATAGCGCGAGGAACCGGTAACTATGGCTACACCTTC.

The sample holds a few counts of this clonotype. The chain carries TRBV4-1 and TRBJ2-5; 13 nucleotides match TRBD2. Germline lookup yields CDR1 MGHRA and CDR2 YSYEKL. J was trimmed by 0 bases and V by 0 bases; bases with no gene match: 13. The CDR3 sequence is 21 residues long. CDR3: CASSQDEDGLAGDPYQETQYF. DNA of the CDR3: TGCGCCAGCAGCCAAGATGAGGACGGACTAGCGGGAGACCCGTACCAAGAGACCCAGTACTTC.

Remarks on this clonotype: Compared with germline, one end of the junction differs, possibly owing to a read error. J is TRBJ2-7 and V is TRBV5-1, with D tentatively TRBD2 (5 bases). The CDR3 totals 13 residues. From germline, CDR1 is SGHRS and CDR2 YFSETQ. The CDR3 nucleotides read TGCGCCAACAGCGCCACTAGCTCCTACGAGCAGTACTTC. Translation gives CANSATSSYEQYF.

The V call is TRBV5-5, the J call TRBJ1-2; 11 positions agree with TRBD1. The length of the CDR3 is 17 residues. Germline V gene sequence: CDR1 SGHKS, CDR2 YYEKEE (reference sequence). After removal of 2 bases from V and 6 bases from J, the junction contained 12 bases not matched to a gene. Here the CDR3 reads CASSFGTGGLPPDGYTF. The CDR3 DNA is TGTGCCAGCAGCTTTGGGACAGGGGGACTGCCCCCAGATGGCTACACCTTC.

This clonotype is a singleton in its sample. The chain joins TRBV2 to TRBJ2-7; 11 bases line up with TRBD2. The CDR3 covers 15 residues. V was clipped by 6 bases and J by 5 bases; unmatched bases: 9. Per germline, CDR1 SNHLY and CDR2 FYNNEI. CDR3 sequence: CASRVQLAGVDEQYF. The CDR3 DNA reads as TGTGCCAGCAGAGTCCAACTAGCGGGAGTGGACGAGCAGTACTTC.

Turning to this clonotype: At one of its ends the junction is not consistent with the germline gene, which may arise from a read error. The rearrangement joins TRBV7-8 to TRBJ2-5; D uncertain. The CDR3 runs to 13 residues. CDR1 is SGHVS, CDR2 FQNEAQ, per germline. The CDR3 nucleotides read TGTGCCTGCAGCTTAGAATCCGGGGAGACCCAGTACTTC. The encoded protein is CACSLESGETQYF.

The chain uses TRBV6-1 and TRBJ2-1; possibly TRBD2 for D (6 bases). There are 14 residues in the CDR3. Trimming cost V 8 bases and J 7 bases, with 18 bases left between them. CDR1 MNHNS and CDR2 SASEGT come from the germline V gene. CDR3 residues: CASDKGRSGNEQFF. CDR3 DNA sequence: TGTGCCAGCGACAAGGGGAGGTCGGGTAATGAGCAGTTCTTC.

This clonotype appeared a few times. The chain couples TRBV20-1 to TRBJ2-1; 9 bases are shared with TRBD2. Unmatched junction bases numbered 11, after V lost 5 bases and J lost 6 bases. This CDR3 comprises 15 residues. The V gene's germline CDR1 is DFQATT and CDR2 SNEGSKA (reference sequence). The CDR3 DNA is TGCAGTGCTCCCTCGGGTAGCGGGAGAAGCAATGAGCAGTTCTTC. Protein sequence: CSAPSGSGRSNEQFF.

The chain couples TRBV29-1 to TRBJ2-1; 10 nucleotides align to TRBD1. CDR3 length: 15 amino acids. With 0 bases clipped from V and 9 bases from J, the junction kept 8 bases outside the gene matches. From germline, CDR1 is SQVTM and CDR2 ANQGSEA. In nucleotides, the CDR3 is TGCAGCGTTGAAGATTCGGGACAGGGGAGGGGTGAGCAGTTCTTC. Its protein product is CSVEDSGQGRGEQFF.

This clonotype came up a few times. This chain connects TRBV20-1 to TRBJ2-5; 10 bases are a match to TRBD2. The CDR3 length is 18 residues. Trimming removed 2 bases from V and 5 bases from J; junction bases left unmatched: 17. CDR1 is DFQATT, CDR2 SNEGSKA, per germline (reference sequence). The CDR3 DNA sequence: TGCAGTGCTAGACACTCACTAGCGGGGACGTCTTCATCCGAGACCCAGTACTTC. It yields the protein CSARHSLAGTSSSETQYF.

V usage is TRBV11-2 and J usage is TRBJ2-3, with D hard to call. This CDR3 region has 14 residues. V was cut by 1 base and J by 2 bases, with 7 bases left in between. CDR1 and CDR2 (germline): SGHAT, FQNNGV. DNA for the CDR3: TGTGCCAGCAGCTTAGCCTTTATCACAGATACGCAGTATTTT. It codes for CASSLAFITDTQYF.

The CDR3 DNA follows: TGTGCCAGCAGCTCCCGGGACCGACAGTTCTTC. Its protein is CASSSRDRQFF. The chain recombines TRBV7-2 with TRBJ2-1; D is tentatively TRBD1 or TRBD2 (5 bases each). This CDR3 has 11 residues. V lost 4 bases, J lost 13 bases, and 11 bases lay in between. CDR1 and CDR2 from the germline V gene are SGHTA and FQGNSA.

Here the CDR3 DNA reads TGTGCCAGCAGCCCCTACGGCAGCGCCTATGGCTACACCTTC. This translates into CASSPYGSAYGYTF. The V gene is TRBV6-2 or TRBV6-3, the J gene TRBJ1-2; no definite D call. The CDR3 consists of 14 residues. V lost 6 bases and J 4 bases, leaving 15 bases between the germline ends. Germline V gene sequence: CDR1 MNHEY, CDR2 SVGEGT.

The chain links TRBV6-6 to TRBJ2-1, with D perhaps matching TRBD2 (6 bases). There are 12 residues in the CDR3. The germline V gene has CDR1 MNHNY and CDR2 SVGAGI (reference sequence). Trimming took off 11 bases at V and 4 bases at J, with 12 bases between the two ends. CDR3: CAAAGSYNEQFF. The CDR3, as DNA: TGTGCCGCGGCGGGATCTTACAATGAGCAGTTCTTC.

This clonotype was observed a handful of times. This chain links TRBV6-4 with TRBJ1-1; TRBD1 matches 8 bases. Germline assignment: CDR1 MRHNA and CDR2 SNTAGT. Trimming at V came to 0 bases and at J to 4 bases, leaving 4 bases not matched to a gene. There are 15 residues in the CDR3. CDR3 region: CASSDSGTGGTEAFF. DNA of the CDR3: TGTGCCAGCAGTGACTCGGGAACAGGGGGCACTGAAGCTTTCTTT.

The J gene is TRBJ2-1, the V gene TRBV2; 9 nucleotides agree with TRBD2. Per germline, CDR1 SNHLY and CDR2 FYNNEI. This CDR3 region has 14 residues. V gave up 6 bases and J gave up 6 bases; unmatched junction bases: 6. CDR3 in amino acids: CASRGLAGSNEQFF. CDR3 sequence (DNA): TGTGCCAGCAGGGGGCTAGCGGGGAGCAATGAGCAGTTCTTC.

In this sample, this clonotype turned up once. This chain joins TRBV13 and TRBJ2-3; the match to TRBD2 covers 9 bases. CDR3 length equals 16 residues. Germline V gene sequence: CDR1 PRHDT, CDR2 FYEKMQ (reference sequence). With V trimmed by 7 bases and J by 3 bases, 11 bases remained unmatched. CDR3 DNA: TGTGCCAGCAACCCAAGACATAGCGGGAGTACAGATACGCAGTATTTT. Its translation is CASNPRHSGSTDTQYF. The full variable domain, in which reference TRBV13 and TRBJ2-3 provide the parts outside the CDR3, is AAGVIQSPRHLIKEKRETATLKCYPIPRHDTVYWYQQGPGQDPQFLISFYEKMQSDKGSIPDRFSAQQFSDYHSELNMSSLELGDSALYFCASNPRHSGSTDTQYFGPGTRLTVL.

V is TRBV7-9 and J is TRBJ1-2; perhaps TRBD1 as D (5 bases). The CDR3 runs 14 residues. Trimming cost V 5 bases and J 6 bases, with 16 bases left between them. Germline-derived CDR1 and CDR2 are SEHNR and FQNEAQ (reference sequence). CDR3 DNA sequence: TGTGCCAGCAGCGGCGGGGCCCGGCGGGATGGCTACACCTTC. It yields the protein CASSGGARRDGYTF.

The V call is TRBV10-2, the J call TRBJ2-7, with 12 bases that match TRBD2. Per the germline V gene, CDR1 is WSHSY and CDR2 is SAAADI. With V trimmed by 7 bases and J by 2 bases, 12 bases remained unmatched. The CDR3 runs to 17 residues. CDR3 residues: CASTDSGLAGTPYEQYF. The CDR3 DNA reads TGCGCCAGCACCGATAGCGGACTAGCGGGAACCCCCTACGAGCAGTACTTC.

This chain joins TRBV7-2 and TRBJ2-7; D unclear. The CDR3 runs to 15 residues. Trimming took 4 bases from V and 2 from J, leaving 15 bases between them. Germline CDR1 reads SGHTA; CDR2 reads FQGNSA. This chain's CDR3 is CASSSYIDGPYEQYF. DNA of the CDR3: TGTGCCAGCAGCTCTTACATCGACGGGCCCTACGAGCAGTACTTC.

This clonotype was seen only a few times. The chain uses TRBV20-1 and TRBJ2-7, with D possibly TRBD2 on 8 matching bases. The CDR3 runs 14 residues. V lost 6 bases and J lost 2, with 17 bases in between. Germline CDR1 reads DFQATT; CDR2 reads SNEGSKA (reference sequence). CDR3 in DNA: TGCAGTGCCCTACAGGGGACTAGGCCCTACGAGCAGTACTTC. As protein: CSALQGTRPYEQYF.

This clonotype occurred once. The V call is TRBV7-2, the J call TRBJ2-1; no definite D call. Germline V gene data show CDR1 as SGHTA and CDR2 as FQGNSA. The CDR3 loop spans 15 amino acids. Between the trimmed V and J ends, which lost 0 bases and 2 bases, there was a span of 8 bases. CDR3 sequence: CASSLAAEPYNEQFF. The CDR3 DNA is TGTGCCAGCAGCTTAGCGGCAGAGCCCTACAATGAGCAGTTCTTC. Looking up the rest from reference TRBV7-2 and TRBJ2-1 gives the full variable domain: GAGVSQSPSNKVTEKGKDVELRCDPISGHTALYWYRQSLGQGLEFLIYFQGNSAPDKSGLPSDRFSAERTGGSVSTLTIQRTQQEDSAVYLCASSLAAEPYNEQFFGPGTRLTVL.

There are a few counts of this clonotype. The chain is built from TRBV6-2 or TRBV6-3 and TRBJ2-5; the match to TRBD2 covers 12 bases. Germline values: CDR1 MNHEY, CDR2 SVGEGT. This CDR3 region has 18 residues. The V gene end was trimmed by 2 bases and the J gene end by 3 bases; junction bases not matched to a gene: 10. This CDR3 is CASSYGRSLAGGKETQYF. CDR3 nucleotides: TGTGCCAGCAGTTACGGCAGGTCACTAGCGGGAGGTAAAGAGACCCAGTACTTC.

The CDR3 region is CASSLLTGATDTQYF. The CDR3 DNA reads as TGTGCCAGCAGTCTCCTGACTGGGGCTACAGATACGCAGTATTTT. The rearrangement joins TRBV27 to TRBJ2-3; D is perhaps TRBD1 (5 bases). CDR3 length equals 15 residues. The V end was cut by 5 bases, the J end by 3 bases, with 15 bases between. The germline CDR1 and CDR2 sequences are MNHEY and SMNVEV (reference sequence).